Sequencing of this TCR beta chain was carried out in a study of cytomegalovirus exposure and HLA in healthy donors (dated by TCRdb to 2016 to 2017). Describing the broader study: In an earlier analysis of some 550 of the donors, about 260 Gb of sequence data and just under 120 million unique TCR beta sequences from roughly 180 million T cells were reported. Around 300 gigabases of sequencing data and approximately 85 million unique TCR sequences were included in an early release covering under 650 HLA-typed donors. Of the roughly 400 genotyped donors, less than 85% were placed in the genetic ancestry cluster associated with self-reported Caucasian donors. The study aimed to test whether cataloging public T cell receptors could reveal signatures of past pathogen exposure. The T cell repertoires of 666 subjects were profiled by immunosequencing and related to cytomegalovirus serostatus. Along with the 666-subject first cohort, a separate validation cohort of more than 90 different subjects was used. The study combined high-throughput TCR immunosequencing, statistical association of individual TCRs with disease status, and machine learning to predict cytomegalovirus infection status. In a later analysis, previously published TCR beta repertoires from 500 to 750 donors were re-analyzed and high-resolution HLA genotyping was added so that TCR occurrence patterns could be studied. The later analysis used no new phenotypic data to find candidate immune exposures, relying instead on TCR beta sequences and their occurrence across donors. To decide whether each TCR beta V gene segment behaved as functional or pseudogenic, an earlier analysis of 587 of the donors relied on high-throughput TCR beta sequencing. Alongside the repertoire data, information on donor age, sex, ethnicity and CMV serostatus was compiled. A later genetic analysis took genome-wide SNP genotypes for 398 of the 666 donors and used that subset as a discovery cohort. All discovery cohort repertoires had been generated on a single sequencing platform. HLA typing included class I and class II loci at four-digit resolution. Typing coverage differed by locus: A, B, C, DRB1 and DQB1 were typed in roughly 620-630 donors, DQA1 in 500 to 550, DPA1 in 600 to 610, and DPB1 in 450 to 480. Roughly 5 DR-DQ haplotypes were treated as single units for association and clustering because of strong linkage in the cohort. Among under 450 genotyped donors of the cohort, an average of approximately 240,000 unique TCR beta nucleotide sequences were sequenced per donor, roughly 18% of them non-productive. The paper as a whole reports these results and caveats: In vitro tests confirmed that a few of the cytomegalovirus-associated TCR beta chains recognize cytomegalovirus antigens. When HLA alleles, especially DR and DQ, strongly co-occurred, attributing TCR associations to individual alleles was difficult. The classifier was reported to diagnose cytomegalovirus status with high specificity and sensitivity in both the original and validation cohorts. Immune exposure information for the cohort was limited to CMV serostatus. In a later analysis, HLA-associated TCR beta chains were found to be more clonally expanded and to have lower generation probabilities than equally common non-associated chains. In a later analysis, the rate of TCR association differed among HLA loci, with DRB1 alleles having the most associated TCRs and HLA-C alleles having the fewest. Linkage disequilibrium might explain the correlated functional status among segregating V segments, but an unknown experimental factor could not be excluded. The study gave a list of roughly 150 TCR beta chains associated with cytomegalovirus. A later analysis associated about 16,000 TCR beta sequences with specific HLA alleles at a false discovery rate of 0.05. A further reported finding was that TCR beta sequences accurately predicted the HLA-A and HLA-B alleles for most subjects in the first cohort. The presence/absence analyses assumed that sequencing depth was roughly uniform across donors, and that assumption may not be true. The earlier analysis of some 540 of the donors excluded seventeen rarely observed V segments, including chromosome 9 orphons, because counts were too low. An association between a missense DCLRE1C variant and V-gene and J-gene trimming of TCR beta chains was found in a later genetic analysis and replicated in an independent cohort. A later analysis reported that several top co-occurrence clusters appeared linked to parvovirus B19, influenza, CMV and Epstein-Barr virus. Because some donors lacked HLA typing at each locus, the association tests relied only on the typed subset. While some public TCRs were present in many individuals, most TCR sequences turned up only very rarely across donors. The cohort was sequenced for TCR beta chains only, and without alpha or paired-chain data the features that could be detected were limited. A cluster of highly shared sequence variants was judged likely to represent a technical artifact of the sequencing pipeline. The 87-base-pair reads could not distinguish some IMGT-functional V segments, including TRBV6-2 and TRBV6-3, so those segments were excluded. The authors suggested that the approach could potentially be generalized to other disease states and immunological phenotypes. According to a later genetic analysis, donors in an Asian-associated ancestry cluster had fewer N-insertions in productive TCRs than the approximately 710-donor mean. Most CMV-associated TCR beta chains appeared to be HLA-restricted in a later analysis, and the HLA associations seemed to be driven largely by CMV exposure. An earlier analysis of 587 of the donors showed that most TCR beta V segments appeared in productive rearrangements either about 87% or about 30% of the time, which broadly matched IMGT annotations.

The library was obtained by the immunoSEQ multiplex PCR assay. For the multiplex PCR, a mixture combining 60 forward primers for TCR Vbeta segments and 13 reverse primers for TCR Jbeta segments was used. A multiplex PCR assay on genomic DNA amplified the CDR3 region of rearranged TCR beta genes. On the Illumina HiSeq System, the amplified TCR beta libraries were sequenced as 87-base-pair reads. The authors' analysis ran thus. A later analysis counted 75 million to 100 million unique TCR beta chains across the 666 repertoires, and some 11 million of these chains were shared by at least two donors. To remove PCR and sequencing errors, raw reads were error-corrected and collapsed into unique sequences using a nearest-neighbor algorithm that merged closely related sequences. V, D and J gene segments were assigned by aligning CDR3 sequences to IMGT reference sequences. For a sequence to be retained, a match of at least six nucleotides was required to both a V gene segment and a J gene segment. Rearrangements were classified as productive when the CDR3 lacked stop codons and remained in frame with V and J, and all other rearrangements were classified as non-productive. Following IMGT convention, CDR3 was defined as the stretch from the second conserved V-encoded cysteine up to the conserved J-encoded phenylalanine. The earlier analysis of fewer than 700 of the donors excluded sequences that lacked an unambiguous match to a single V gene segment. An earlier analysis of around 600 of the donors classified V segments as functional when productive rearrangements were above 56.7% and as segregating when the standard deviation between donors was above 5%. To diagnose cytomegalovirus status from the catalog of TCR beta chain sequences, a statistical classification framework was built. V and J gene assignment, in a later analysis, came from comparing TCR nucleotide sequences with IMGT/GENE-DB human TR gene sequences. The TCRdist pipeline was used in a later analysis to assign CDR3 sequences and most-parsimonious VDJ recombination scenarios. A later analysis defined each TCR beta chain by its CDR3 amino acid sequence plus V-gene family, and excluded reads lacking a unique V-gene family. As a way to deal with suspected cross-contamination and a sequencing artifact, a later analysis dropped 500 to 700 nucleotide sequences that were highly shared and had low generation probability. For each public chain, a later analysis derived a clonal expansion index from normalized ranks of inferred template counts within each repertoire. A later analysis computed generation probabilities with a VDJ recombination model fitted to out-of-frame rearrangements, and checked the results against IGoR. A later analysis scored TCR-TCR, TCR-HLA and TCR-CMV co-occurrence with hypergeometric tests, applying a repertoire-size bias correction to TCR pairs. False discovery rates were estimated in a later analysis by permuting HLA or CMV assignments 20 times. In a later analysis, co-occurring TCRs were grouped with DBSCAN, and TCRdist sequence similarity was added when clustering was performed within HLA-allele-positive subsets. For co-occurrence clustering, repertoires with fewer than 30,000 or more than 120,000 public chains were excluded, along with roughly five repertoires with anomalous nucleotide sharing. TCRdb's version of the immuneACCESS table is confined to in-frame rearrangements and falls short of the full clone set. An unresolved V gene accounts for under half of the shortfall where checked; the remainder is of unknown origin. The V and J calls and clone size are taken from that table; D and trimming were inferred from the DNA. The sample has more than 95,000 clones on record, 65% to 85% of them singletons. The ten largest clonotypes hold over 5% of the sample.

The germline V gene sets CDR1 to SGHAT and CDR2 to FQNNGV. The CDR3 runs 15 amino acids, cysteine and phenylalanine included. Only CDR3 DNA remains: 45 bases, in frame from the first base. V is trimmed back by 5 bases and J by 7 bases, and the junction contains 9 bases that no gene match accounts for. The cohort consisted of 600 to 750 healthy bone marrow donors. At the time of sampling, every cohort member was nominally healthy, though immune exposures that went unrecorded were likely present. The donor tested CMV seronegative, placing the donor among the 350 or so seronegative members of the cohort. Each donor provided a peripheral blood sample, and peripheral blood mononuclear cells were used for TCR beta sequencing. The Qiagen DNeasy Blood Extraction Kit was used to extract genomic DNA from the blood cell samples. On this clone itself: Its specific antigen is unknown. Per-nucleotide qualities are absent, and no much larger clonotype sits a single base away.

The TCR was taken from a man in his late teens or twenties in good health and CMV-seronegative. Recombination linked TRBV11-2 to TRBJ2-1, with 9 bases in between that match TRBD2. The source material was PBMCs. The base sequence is TGTGCCAGCAGCCCCCGACTAGCGGAGTGGAATGAGCAGTTCTTC. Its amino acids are CASSPRLAEWNEQFF.